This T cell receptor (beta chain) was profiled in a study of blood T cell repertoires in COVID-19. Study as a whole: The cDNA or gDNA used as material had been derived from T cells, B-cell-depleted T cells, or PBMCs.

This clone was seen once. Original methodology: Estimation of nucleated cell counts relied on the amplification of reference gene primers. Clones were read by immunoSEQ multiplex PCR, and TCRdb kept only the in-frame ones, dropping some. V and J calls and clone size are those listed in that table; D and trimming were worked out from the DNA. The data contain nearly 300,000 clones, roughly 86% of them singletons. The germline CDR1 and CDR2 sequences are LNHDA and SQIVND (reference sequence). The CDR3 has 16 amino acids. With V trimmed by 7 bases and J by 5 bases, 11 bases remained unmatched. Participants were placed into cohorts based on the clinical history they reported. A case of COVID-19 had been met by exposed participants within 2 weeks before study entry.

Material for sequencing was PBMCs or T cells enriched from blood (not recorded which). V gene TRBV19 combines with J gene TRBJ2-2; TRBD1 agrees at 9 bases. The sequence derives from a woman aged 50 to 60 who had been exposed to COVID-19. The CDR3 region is CASMREATGGTGELFF. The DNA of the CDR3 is TGTGCCAGTATGCGTGAGGCGACAGGGGGGACCGGGGAGCTGTTTTTT.